These 5 T cell receptor beta chains were all obtained from the same sample, sequenced in a study of regulatory T cells in long-lasting Graves disease. According to the study, TCR beta libraries were built with iRepertoire HTBI primers and CDR3-region Arm-PCR. Via MiXCR, TCRdb re-called the multiplex PCR reads, giving one row per CDR3 protein. This table has some 330,000 distinct CDR3 sequences, approximately 10% appearing once. Sample time point: newly diagnosed GD, antithyroid drugs for less than 3 months. The TCR library was made from RNA extracted from PBMCs. Separately, the same data were catalogued under a study of T cells in Graves' hyperthyroidism and ophthalmopathy.

The sample in question was peripheral blood mononuclear cells (PBMCs), obtained at new diagnosis, from a patient treated with antithyroid drugs. These receptors came from a woman younger than 30 with Graves disease.

This clonotype was found many times. The rearrangement joins TRBV6-2 or TRBV6-3 to TRBJ1-1; perhaps TRBD1 as D (5 bases). Trimming stripped 2 bases from V and 2 bases from J, with 9 bases between. The CDR3 has 14 amino acids. Looked up from germline, CDR1 is MNHEY and CDR2 is SVGEGT. CDR3 loop: CASSYTTANTEAFF. The CDR3 DNA reads as TGTGCCAGCAGTTACACGACAGCTAACACTGAAGCTTTCTTT.

V and J are TRBV2 and TRBJ2-3, with D possibly being TRBD1 (6 bases). Germline loops: CDR1 SNHLY, CDR2 FYNNEI. V lost 8 bases, J lost 2 bases, and 17 bases lay in between. This CDR3 has 15 residues. CDR3 sequence: CASSADRLNTDTQYF. CDR3 DNA: TGTGCCAGCTCCGCTGACAGGTTAAACACAGATACGCAGTATTTT.

Comment on this clonotype: Possible read error: a much larger clone is one base away. The genes are TRBV11-2 and TRBJ2-7, with 13 bases identical to TRBD2. Germline CDR1 is SGHAT and CDR2 is FQNNGV. Unmatched junction bases numbered 4, after V lost 1 base and J lost 7 bases. The CDR3 length is 15 residues. CDR3 amino acids: CASSLALAGGDEQYF. CDR3 bases: TGTGCCAGCAGCTTAGCACTAGCGGGAGGGGATGAGCAGTACTTC.

Ten or more counts support this clonotype. The chain is built from TRBV2 and TRBJ2-2; 10 bases map to TRBD2. Trimming cost V 4 bases and J 5 bases; bases outside gene matches: 7. The CDR3 sequence is 16 residues long. Germline V gene lookup returns CDR1 SNHLY and CDR2 FYNNEI. Here the CDR3 reads CASSVELAGTTGELFF. CDR3 nucleotide sequence: TGTGCCAGCAGTGTTGAACTAGCGGGAACGACCGGGGAGCTGTTTTTT. The full variable domain, rest sourced from reference TRBV2 and TRBJ2-2, is EPEVTQTPSHQVTQMGQEVILRCVPISNHLYFYWYRQILGQKVEFLVSFYNNEISEKSEIFDDQFSVERPDGSNFTLKIRSTKLEDSAMYFCASSVELAGTTGELFFGEGSRLTVL.

This clonotype was picked up many times. The chain combines TRBV5-4 with TRBJ2-3; D remains unclear. CDR1 is SGHNT and CDR2 is YYREEE in the germline V gene (reference sequence). The CDR3 extends over 13 amino acids. V shed 2 bases and J shed 4 bases, with 8 bases lying between them. The CDR3 sequence is CASSLRLSDTQYF. DNA for the CDR3: TGTGCCAGCAGCTTAAGGCTTTCAGATACGCAGTATTTT.